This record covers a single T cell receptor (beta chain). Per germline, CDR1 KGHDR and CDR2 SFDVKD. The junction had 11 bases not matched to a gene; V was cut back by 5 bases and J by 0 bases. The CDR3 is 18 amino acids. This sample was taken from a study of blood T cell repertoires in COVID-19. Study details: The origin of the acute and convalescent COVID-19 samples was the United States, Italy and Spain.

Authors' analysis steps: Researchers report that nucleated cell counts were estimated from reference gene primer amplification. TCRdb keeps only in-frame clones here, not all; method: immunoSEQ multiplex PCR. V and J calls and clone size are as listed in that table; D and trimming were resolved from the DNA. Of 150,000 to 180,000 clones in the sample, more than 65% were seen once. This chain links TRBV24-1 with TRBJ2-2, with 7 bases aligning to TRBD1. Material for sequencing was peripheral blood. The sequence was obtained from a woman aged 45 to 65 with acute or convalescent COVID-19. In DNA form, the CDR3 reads TGTGCCACCAGTGCTAAACAGGGGTGGAGTTCGAACACCGGGGAGCTGTTTTTT. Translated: CATSAKQGWSSNTGELFF.